The 15 T cell receptor beta chains below were found in one sample sequenced in a study of T cell responses to AZD1222 COVID-19 vaccine. Produced via immunoSEQ multiplex PCR; TCRdb's table is partial and in-frame only. The data contain some 170,000 clones, just under 95% of them seen just once; the ten biggest clones take up approximately 0.97%. Material: peripheral blood, obtained on day 0 of AZD1222 vaccination. These receptor sequences come from an adult in good health.

This chain connects TRBV5-1 to TRBJ2-3; weak D call: TRBD1 (7 bases). Trimming pared 2 bases from V and 3 bases from J, leaving 13 bases between. This CDR3 region has 15 residues. CDR1 and CDR2 from the germline V gene are SGHRS and YFSETQ. For the CDR3, the DNA is TGCGCCAGCAGCTTCCAGGGGGGTTTGACAGATACGCAGTATTTT. Amino acids: CASSFQGGLTDTQYF.

The rearrangement joins TRBV11-3 to TRBJ1-1, with no clear D. Trimming took off 8 bases at V and 7 bases at J, with 14 bases between the two ends. CDR1 is SGHNT, CDR2 YENEEA, per germline. The CDR3 spans 12 residues. The CDR3 DNA is TGTGCCAGCTCGACGAGACGGAGTGAAGCTTTCTTT. It translates to CASSTRRSEAFF.

J is TRBJ2-2 and V is TRBV5-1; 9 positions match TRBD2. Per the germline V gene, CDR1 is SGHRS and CDR2 is YFSETQ. This CDR3 region has 16 residues. V lost 4 bases and J lost 5; bases outside the gene matches: 9. CDR3 in amino acids: CASSRVAGEGTGELFF. CDR3 bases: TGCGCCAGCAGCCGCGTAGCGGGGGAAGGGACCGGGGAGCTGTTTTTT.

The genes are TRBV7-8 and TRBJ1-5, with D tentatively TRBD1 (6 bases). The V end was cut by 1 base, the J end by 6 bases, with 10 bases between. The CDR3 loop spans 14 amino acids. Germline V gives CDR1 SGHVS, CDR2 FQNEAQ. CDR3 nucleotides: TGTGCCAGCAGCTTAGGGGGACACGGTCAGCCCCAGCATTTT. It codes for CASSLGGHGQPQHF.

This chain uses TRBV3-1 (or the pseudogene TRBV3-2) with TRBJ1-2; no firm D call. The length of the CDR3 is 12 residues. Per the germline V gene, CDR1 is LGHDT and CDR2 is YNNKEL (reference sequence). Trimming cost V 1 base and J 4 bases, with 4 bases left between them. CDR3 residues: CASSQGPYGYTF. The CDR3 DNA reads as TGTGCCAGCAGCCAAGGCCCCTATGGCTACACCTTC.

This clone was detected only once. V usage is TRBV18 and J usage is TRBJ1-6; the D is unclear. The CDR3 is 15 residues long. Per the germline V gene, CDR1 is KGHSH and CDR2 is LQKENI. Trimming stripped 6 bases from V and 7 bases from J, with 16 bases between. The chain's CDR3 is CASSPRVPGNSPLHF. The CDR3 DNA follows: TGTGCCAGCTCCCCGAGGGTTCCGGGCAATTCACCCCTCCACTTT.

The rearrangement joins TRBV6-6 to TRBJ1-4, with D possibly matching TRBD1 (5 bases). V gave up 6 bases and J gave up 4 bases, with 12 bases separating them. Germline V gene sequence: CDR1 MNHNY, CDR2 SVGAGI (reference sequence). The CDR3 is made up of 14 amino acids. CDR3 coding DNA: TGTGCCAGCAGCTTGACAGAGATTAATGAAAAACTGTTTTTT. Translation gives CASSLTEINEKLFF.

This clone was seen once. The chain uses TRBV30 and TRBJ2-1; D is uncertain. The ends were cut back, 0 bases at V and 6 bases at J, with 6 bases in the middle. From germline, CDR1 is GTSNPN and CDR2 SVGIG (reference sequence). The CDR3 has 12 amino acids. As DNA, the CDR3 is TGTGCCTGGAGTGTTGGAGCCAATGAGCAGTTCTTC. It encodes CAWSVGANEQFF.

DNA of the CDR3: TGCAGCGTTGTGGGACAGGGGAATGAAAAACTGTTTTTT. It codes for CSVVGQGNEKLFF. The rearrangement uses TRBV29-1 and TRBJ1-4; TRBD1 matches at 10 bases. The CDR3 sequence is 13 residues long. Germline CDR1 reads SQVTM; CDR2 reads ANQGSEA. Trimming at V came to 4 bases and at J to 5 bases, leaving 1 base not matched to a gene.

The chain recombines TRBV28 with TRBJ1-5, with D perhaps matching TRBD1 (5 bases). V lost 6 bases, J lost 7 bases, and 16 bases lay in between. The germline CDR1 and CDR2 sequences are MDHEN and SYDVKM. The CDR3 has 14 amino acids. Here the CDR3 DNA reads TGTGCCAGCAGCCTTGGGGGAGTTGGCCAGCCCCAGCATTTT. Its protein product is CASSLGGVGQPQHF.

This chain links TRBV6-5 with TRBJ1-5, with D maybe TRBD1 (5 bases). Trimming shortened V by 6 bases and J by 0 bases, and 6 bases separated the two germline ends. The germline gives CDR1 MNHEY, CDR2 SVGAGI. The CDR3 sequence is 13 residues long. CDR3 coding DNA: TGTGCCAGCAGCACAGGTAGCAATCAGCCCCAGCATTTT. It codes for CASSTGSNQPQHF.

The chain employs TRBV3-1 (or the pseudogene TRBV3-2) and TRBJ2-3; D is ambiguous. This CDR3 region has 14 residues. V lost 4 bases and J lost 0, with 8 bases in between. The germline gives CDR1 LGHDT, CDR2 YNNKEL (reference sequence). CDR3 DNA: TGTGCCAGCAGCCTGGGCGGTAGCACAGATACGCAGTATTTT. Translated: CASSLGGSTDTQYF.

The V gene is TRBV30, the J gene TRBJ1-1, with 9 bases that match TRBD1. Looked up from germline, CDR1 is GTSNPN and CDR2 is SVGIG (reference sequence). V trimming: 5 bases; J trimming: 4 bases; junction bases outside the gene matches: 14. This CDR3 region has 16 residues. The CDR3 loop is CAWELVPDRGVTEAFF. Written as DNA, the CDR3 is TGTGCCTGGGAGCTGGTCCCCGACAGGGGGGTCACTGAAGCTTTCTTT.

This clone was detected once. This sequence joins TRBV6-6 and TRBJ2-7; D perhaps matches TRBD1 (6 bases). V lost 4 bases and J lost 6, with 7 bases in between. CDR1 and CDR2 (germline): MNHNY, SVGAGI (reference sequence). CDR3 length: 11 residues. As DNA, the CDR3 is TGTGCCAGCAGTTCCAGGGGCGAGCAGTACTTC. This codes for CASSSRGEQYF.

The chain is built from TRBV21-1 and TRBJ1-1. TRBV21-1 is a pseudogene. The CDR3 runs to 10 residues. The CDR3 nucleotides read TGTGCCAGCAGCTGGGTCAAAGCTTTCTTT. Amino acids: CASSWVKAFF.